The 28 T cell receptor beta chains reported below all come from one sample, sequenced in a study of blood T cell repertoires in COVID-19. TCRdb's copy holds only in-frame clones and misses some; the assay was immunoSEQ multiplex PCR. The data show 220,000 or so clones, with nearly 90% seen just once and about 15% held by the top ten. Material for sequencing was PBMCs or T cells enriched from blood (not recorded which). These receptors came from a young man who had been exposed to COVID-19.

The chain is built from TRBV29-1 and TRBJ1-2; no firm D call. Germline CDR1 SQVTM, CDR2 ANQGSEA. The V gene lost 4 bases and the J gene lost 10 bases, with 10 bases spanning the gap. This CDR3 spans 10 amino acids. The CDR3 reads CSVADGIYTF. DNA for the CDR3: TGCAGCGTTGCGGACGGGATCTACACCTTC.

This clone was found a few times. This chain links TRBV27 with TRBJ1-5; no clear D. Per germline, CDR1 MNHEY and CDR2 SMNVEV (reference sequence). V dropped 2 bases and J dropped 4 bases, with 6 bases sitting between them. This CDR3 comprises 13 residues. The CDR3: CASSLRVNQPQHF. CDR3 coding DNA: TGTGCCAGCAGTTTACGGGTAAATCAGCCCCAGCATTTT.

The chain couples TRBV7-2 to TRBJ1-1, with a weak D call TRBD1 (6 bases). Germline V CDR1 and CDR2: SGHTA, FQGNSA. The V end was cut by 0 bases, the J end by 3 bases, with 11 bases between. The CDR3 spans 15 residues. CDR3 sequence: CASSLATRGYTEAFF. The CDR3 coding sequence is TGTGCCAGCAGCTTAGCAACCAGGGGATACACTGAAGCTTTCTTT.

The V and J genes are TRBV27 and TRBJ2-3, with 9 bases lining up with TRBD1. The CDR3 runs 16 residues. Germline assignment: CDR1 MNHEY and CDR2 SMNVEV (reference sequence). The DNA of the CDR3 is TGTGCGACTACAAATCGGGACAGGGATGCCGCAGATACGCAGTATTTT. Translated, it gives CATTNRDRDAADTQYF.

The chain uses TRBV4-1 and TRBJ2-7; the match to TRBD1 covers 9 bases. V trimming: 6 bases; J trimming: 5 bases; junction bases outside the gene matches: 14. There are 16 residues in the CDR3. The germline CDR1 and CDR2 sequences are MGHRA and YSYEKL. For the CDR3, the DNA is TGCGCCAGCAGGCAGCTAGCCGGGACAGGGCGGGACGAGCAGTACTTC. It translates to CASRQLAGTGRDEQYF.

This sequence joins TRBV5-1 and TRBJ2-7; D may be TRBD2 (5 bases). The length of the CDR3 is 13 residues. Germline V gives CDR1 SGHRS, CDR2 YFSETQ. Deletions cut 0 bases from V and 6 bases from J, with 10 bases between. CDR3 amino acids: CASSLAFRGEQYF. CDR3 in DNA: TGCGCCAGCAGCTTGGCCTTCCGGGGCGAGCAGTACTTC.

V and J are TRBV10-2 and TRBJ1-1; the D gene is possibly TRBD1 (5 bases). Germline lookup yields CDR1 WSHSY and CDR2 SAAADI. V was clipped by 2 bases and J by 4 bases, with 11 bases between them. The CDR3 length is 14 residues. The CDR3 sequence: CASSEIGGGTEAFF. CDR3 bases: TGCGCCAGCAGTGAGATTGGCGGGGGCACTGAAGCTTTCTTT.

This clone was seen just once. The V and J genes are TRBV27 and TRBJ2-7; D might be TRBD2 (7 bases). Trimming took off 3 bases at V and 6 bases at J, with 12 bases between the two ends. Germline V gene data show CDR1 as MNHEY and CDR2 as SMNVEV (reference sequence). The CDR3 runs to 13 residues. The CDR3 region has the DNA TGTGCCAGCAGTTTCAGTAGGGGGGGCGAGCAGTACTTC. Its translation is CASSFSRGGEQYF.

CDR3 in amino acids: CASSPAGSSLLNYGYTF. CDR3 nucleotide sequence: TGTGCCAGCAGCCCGGCGGGGAGCAGCCTCCTAAACTATGGCTACACCTTC. The genes are TRBV7-2 and TRBJ1-2; D is unclear. This CDR3 contains 17 residues. V was cut by 5 bases and J by 2 bases, with 21 bases left in between. CDR1 SGHTA and CDR2 FQGNSA come from the germline V gene.

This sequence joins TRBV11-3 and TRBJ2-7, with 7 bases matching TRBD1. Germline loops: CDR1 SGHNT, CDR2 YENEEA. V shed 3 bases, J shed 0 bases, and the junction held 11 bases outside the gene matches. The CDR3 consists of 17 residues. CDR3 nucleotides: TGTGCCAGCAGCTTTCCAACCGACAGGGATTCCTCCTACGAGCAGTACTTC. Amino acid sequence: CASSFPTDRDSSYEQYF.

CDR3 nucleotide sequence: TGCAGTGCTAGTCCAGGACAGGGTTTCAATCAGCCCCAGCATTTT. Translation: CSASPGQGFNQPQHF. This chain connects TRBV20-1 to TRBJ1-5, with TRBD1 identical over 8 bases. The germline V gene has CDR1 DFQATT and CDR2 SNEGSKA (reference sequence). Trimming took 3 bases from V and 3 from J; bases not matched to a gene: 7. The CDR3 sequence is 15 residues long.

This CDR3 is CASSQENLGGANVLTF. The DNA of the CDR3 is TGTGCCAGCAGTCAAGAGAACCTGGGCGGGGCCAACGTCCTGACTTTC. This chain uses TRBV6-4 with TRBJ2-6; D is unresolved. The CDR3 is 16 amino acids. V lost 5 bases to trimming and J lost 4 bases, with 15 bases between them. Germline CDR1 and CDR2: MRHNA and SNTAGT.

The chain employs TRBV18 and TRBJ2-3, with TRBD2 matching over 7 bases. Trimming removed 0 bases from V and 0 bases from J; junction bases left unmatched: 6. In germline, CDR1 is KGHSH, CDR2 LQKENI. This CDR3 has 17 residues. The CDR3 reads CASSPPAGRTSTDTQYF. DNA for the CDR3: TGTGCCAGCTCACCACCAGCGGGGAGAACTAGCACAGATACGCAGTATTTT.

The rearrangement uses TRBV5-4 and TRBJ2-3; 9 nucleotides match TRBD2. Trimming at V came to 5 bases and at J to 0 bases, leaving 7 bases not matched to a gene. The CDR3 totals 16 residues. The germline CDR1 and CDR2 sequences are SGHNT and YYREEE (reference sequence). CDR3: CASSPASGASTDTQYF. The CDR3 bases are TGTGCCAGCAGTCCGGCTAGCGGGGCTAGCACAGATACGCAGTATTTT.

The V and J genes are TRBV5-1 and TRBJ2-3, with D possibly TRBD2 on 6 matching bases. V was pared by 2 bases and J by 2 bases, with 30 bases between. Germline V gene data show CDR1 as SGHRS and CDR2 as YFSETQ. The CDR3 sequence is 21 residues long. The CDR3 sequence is CASSFNRDPTFRDLPTDTQYF. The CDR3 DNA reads TGCGCCAGCAGCTTCAACCGGGACCCAACATTCCGGGACTTACCCACAGATACGCAGTATTTT.

The DNA of the CDR3 is TGTGCCAGCAGCTGGGGACAGTCTAACTATGGCTACACCTTC. Its translation is CASSWGQSNYGYTF. The chain employs TRBV5-5 and TRBJ1-2; 7 nucleotides agree with TRBD1. The CDR3 loop spans 14 amino acids. Trimming at V came to 3 bases and at J to 0 bases, leaving 2 bases not matched to a gene. Germline CDR1 SGHKS, CDR2 YYEKEE (reference sequence).

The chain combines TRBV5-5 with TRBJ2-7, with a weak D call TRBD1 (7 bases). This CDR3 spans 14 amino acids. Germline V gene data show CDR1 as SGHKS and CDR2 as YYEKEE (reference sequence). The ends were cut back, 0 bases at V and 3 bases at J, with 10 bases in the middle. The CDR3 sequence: CASSLGQGGYEQYF. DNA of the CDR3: TGTGCCAGCAGCTTGGGACAGGGAGGCTACGAGCAGTACTTC. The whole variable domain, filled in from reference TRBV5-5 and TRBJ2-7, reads DAGVTQSPTHLIKTRGQQVTLRCSPISGHKSVSWYQQVLGQGPQFIFQYYEKEERGRGNFPDRFSARQFPNYSSELNVNALLLGDSALYLCASSLGQGGYEQYFGPGTRLTVT.

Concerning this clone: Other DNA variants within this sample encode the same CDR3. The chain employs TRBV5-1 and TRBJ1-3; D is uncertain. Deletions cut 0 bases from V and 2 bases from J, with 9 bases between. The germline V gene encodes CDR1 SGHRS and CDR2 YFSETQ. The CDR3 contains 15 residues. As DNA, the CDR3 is TGCGCCAGCAGCTTGGCGGGAGGGACTGGAAACACCATATATTTT. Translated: CASSLAGGTGNTIYF.

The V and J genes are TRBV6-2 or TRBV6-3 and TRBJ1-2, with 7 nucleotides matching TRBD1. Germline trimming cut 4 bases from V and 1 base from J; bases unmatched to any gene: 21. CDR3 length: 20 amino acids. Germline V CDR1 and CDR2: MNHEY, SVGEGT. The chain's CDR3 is CASSSPLGFGGTAINYGYTF. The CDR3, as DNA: TGTGCCAGCAGTTCACCCCTAGGCTTCGGCGGGACAGCGATTAACTATGGCTACACCTTC.

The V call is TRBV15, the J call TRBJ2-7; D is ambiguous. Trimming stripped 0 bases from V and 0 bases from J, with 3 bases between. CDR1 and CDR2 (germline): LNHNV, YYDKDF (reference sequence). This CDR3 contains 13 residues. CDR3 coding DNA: TGTGCCACCAGCAGAGACAGCTCCTACGAGCAGTACTTC. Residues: CATSRDSSYEQYF.

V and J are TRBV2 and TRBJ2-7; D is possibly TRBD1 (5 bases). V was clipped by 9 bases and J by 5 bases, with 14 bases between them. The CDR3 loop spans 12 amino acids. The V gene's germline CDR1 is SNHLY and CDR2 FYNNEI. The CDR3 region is CASISDSNEQYF. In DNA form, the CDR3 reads TGTGCCAGTATCTCTGACAGTAACGAGCAGTACTTC.

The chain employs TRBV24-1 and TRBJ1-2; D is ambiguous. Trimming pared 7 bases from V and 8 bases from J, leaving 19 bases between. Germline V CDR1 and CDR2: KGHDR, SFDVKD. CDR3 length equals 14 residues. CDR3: CATSPSLWLCGYTF. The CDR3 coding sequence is TGTGCCACCAGCCCCTCACTTTGGTTGTGCGGCTACACCTTC.

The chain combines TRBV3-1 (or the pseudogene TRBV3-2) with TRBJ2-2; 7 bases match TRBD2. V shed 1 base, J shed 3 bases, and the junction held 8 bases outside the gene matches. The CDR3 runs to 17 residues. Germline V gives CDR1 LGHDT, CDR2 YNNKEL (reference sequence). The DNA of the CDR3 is TGTGCCAGCAGCCAAGGCTTTGGGGGGGGACACACCGGGGAGCTGTTTTTT. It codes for CASSQGFGGGHTGELFF.

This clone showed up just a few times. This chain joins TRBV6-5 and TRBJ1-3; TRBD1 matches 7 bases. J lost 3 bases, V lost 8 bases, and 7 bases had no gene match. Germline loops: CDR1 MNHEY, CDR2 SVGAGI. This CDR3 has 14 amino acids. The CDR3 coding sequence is TGTGCCAGCTTGACAGGGACGGGTGGAAACACCATATATTTT. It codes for CASLTGTGGNTIYF.

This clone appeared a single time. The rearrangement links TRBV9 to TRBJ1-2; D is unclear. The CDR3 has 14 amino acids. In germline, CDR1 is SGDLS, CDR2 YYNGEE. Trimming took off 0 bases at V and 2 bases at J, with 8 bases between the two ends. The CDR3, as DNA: TGTGCCAGCAGCGTAGGGAGGGCGAACTATGGCTACACCTTC. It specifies CASSVGRANYGYTF.

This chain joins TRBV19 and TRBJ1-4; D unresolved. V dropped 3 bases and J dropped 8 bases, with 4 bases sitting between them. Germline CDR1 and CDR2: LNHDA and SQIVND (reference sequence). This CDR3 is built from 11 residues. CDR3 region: CASSIGEKLFF. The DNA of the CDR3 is TGTGCCAGTAGTATCGGGGAAAAACTGTTTTTT.

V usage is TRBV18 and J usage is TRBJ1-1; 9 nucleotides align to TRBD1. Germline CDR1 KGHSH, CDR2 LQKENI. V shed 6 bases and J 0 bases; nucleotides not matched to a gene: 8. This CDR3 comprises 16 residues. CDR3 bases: TGTGCCAGCTCCCGGACAGGGGCCGAACTGAACACTGAAGCTTTCTTT. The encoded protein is CASSRTGAELNTEAFF.

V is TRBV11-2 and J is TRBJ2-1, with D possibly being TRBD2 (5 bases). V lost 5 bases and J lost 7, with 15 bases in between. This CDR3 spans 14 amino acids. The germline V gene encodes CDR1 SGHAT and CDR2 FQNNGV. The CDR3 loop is CASSHWMSGNEQFF. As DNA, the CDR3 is TGTGCCAGCAGCCACTGGATGTCGGGGAATGAGCAGTTCTTC. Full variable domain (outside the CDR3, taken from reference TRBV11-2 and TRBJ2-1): EAGVAQSPRYKIIEKRQSVAFWCNPISGHATLYWYQQILGQGPKLLIQFQNNGVVDDSQLPKDRFSAERLKGVDSTLKIQPAKLEDSAVYLCASSHWMSGNEQFFGPGTRLTVL.